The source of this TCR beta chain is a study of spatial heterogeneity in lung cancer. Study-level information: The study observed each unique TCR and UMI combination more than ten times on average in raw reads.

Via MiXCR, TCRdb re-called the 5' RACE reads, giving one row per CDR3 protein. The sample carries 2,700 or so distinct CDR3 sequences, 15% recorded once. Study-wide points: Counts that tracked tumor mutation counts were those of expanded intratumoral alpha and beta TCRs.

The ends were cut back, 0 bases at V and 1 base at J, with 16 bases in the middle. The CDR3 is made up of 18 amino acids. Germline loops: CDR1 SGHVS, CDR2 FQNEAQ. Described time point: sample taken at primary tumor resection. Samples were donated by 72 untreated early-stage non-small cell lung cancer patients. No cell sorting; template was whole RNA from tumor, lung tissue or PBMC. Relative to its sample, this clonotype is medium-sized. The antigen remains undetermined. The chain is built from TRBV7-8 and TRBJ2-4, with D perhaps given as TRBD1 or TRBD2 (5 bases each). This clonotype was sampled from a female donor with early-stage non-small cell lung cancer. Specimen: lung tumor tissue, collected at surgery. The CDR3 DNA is TGTGCCAGCAGCTTAGCGGTCGTTGGGGACGGTGCCAAAAACATTCAGTACTTC. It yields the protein CASSLAVVGDGAKNIQYF.